The source of this TCR beta chain is a study of T-cell reconstitution after alpha-beta-depleted transplantation in children. Overall study results and limits: T-cell numbers and diversity one year post-transplant derived largely from freshly generated T cells. Diversity of TCRbeta at day 60 was high in some patients, arising from surviving recipient T cells and thymic progenitors. Approximately two months post-transplant, alpha-beta T cells reportedly originated from several hundred expanded graft clones.

Unique molecular identifiers were incorporated during preparation of the TCRbeta library. TCRdb re-derived calls from the PCR reads in MiXCR, one entry per CDR3 protein. Found here are about 590,000 distinct CDR3 sequences, 10% to 15% of them singletons; the top ten hold 2.2%. The germline V and J ends were trimmed by 5 bases and 4 bases, with 12 bases remaining between them. The CDR3 runs to 13 residues. This clonotype was counted many times. Its antigen is not identified. The chain links TRBV12-3 or TRBV12-4 to TRBJ2-7; possible D gene TRBD1, 5 bases. The material sequenced was PBMCs, mostly from graft donor cells, taken 360 days after TCRalphabeta/CD19-depleted stem cell transplant. This clonotype was sampled from a male patient aged 10 to 17 who had a stem cell transplant for acute myeloid leukemia, so the T cells may come from the graft donor. DNA for the CDR3: TGTGCCAGCAGTCTGGACATAAGATACGAGCAGTACTTC. It codes for CASSLDIRYEQYF.